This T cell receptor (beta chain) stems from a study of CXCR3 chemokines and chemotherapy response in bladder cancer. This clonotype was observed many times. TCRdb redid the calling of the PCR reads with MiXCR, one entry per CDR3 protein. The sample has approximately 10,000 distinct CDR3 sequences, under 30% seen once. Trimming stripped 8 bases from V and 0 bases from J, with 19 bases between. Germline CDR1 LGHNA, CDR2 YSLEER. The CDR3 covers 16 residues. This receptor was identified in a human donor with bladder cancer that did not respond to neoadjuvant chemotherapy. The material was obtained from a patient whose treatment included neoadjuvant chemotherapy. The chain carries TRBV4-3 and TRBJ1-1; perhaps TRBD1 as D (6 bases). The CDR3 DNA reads TGCGCCAGCCGACAGGAGTATTCGTTCATGAACACTGAAGCTTTCTTT. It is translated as CASRQEYSFMNTEAFF.